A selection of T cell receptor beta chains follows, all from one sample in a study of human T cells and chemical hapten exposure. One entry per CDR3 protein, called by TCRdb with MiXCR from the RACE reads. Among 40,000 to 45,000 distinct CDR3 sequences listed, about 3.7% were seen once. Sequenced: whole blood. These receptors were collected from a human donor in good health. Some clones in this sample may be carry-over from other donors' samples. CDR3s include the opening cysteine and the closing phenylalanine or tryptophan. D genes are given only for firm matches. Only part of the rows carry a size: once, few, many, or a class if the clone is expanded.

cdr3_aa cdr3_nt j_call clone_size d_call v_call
CSARGSAGLTYEQYF TGCAGTGCTCGGGGGTCGGCGGGACTGACTTACGAGCAGTACTTC TRBJ2-7 many - TRBV20-1
CSVARQGSYGYTF TGCAGCGTTGCAAGACAGGGGAGCTATGGCTACACCTTC TRBJ1-2 many TRBD1 TRBV29-1
CASSLRRLGGYTF TGTGCCAGCAGTTTAAGACGTCTCGGTGGCTACACCTTC TRBJ1-2 many - TRBV12-3/TRBV12-4
CASSSGTNLYEQYF TGTGCCAGCAGCTCCGGGACGAACCTCTACGAGCAGTACTTC TRBJ2-7 many - TRBV28
CSARAGARGNSPLHF TGCAGTGCTAGAGCCGGGGCGAGGGGTAATTCACCCCTCCACTTT TRBJ1-6 many - TRBV20-1
CASSRGVGDSNQPQHF TGTGCCAGCAGTAGGGGAGTCGGAGATAGCAATCAGCCCCAGCATTTT TRBJ1-5 many - TRBV6-5
CASSQREGVTNVLTF TGTGCCAGTAGCCAGCGGGAGGGAGTGACCAACGTCCTGACTTTC TRBJ2-6 - TRBD2 TRBV19
CASSYSTGVGAFF TGTGCCAGCAGTTACTCGACCGGAGTCGGGGCTTTCTTT TRBJ1-1 many - TRBV6-2/TRBV6-3
CASSFRRGYTF TGTGCCAGCAGTTTCCGCCGCGGCTACACCTTC TRBJ1-2 many - TRBV28
CASSSQGQGDRDYGYTF TGCGCCAGCAGCTCTCAGGGACAGGGGGACAGAGACTATGGCTACACCTTC TRBJ1-2 few TRBD1 TRBV4-1
CASSPGTSGFSYNEQFF TGTGCCAGCAGCCCCGGGACTAGCGGGTTTTCCTACAATGAGCAGTTCTTC TRBJ2-1 few TRBD2 TRBV9
CASRRRGIDEQFF TGTGCCAGCAGACGACGGGGGATCGATGAGCAGTTCTTC TRBJ2-1 many - TRBV3-1
CSAEPPDYYYNEQFF TGCAGTGCTGAGCCTCCGGACTATTACTACAATGAGCAGTTCTTC TRBJ2-1 many - TRBV20-1
CASSLQGRSGYTF TGTGCCAGCAGTTTACAGGGGCGGAGTGGCTACACCTTC TRBJ1-2 few - TRBV28
CSANFGTLGSPLHF TGCAGTGCCAATTTCGGGACTCTGGGTTCACCCCTCCACTTT TRBJ1-6 many - TRBV20-1
CASSSTGGTGELFF TGTGCCAGCAGCTCGACAGGGGGCACCGGGGAGCTGTTTTTT TRBJ2-2 medium-sized TRBD1 TRBV7-2
CASSPPGGEAFF TGTGCCAGCTCACCACCGGGGGGGGAAGCTTTCTTT TRBJ1-1 - - TRBV18
CASSLAASGRYYEQYF TGTGCCAGCAGCTTAGCGGCTAGCGGGAGGTACTACGAGCAGTACTTC TRBJ2-7 - TRBD2 TRBV7-2
CAGIGGLGTQYF TGTGCCGGCATCGGGGGGTTGGGGACCCAGTACTTC TRBJ2-5 many TRBD2 TRBV28
CASSFSATNTGELFF TGTGCCAGCAGTTTTTCGGCGACGAACACCGGGGAGCTGTTTTTT TRBJ2-2 - - TRBV27
CASSLGTGVTDTQYF TGTGCCAGCAGTTTAGGGACAGGGGTCACAGATACGCAGTATTTT TRBJ2-3 many TRBD1 TRBV27
CASSLGAGSNTGELFF TGTGCCAGCAGCTTAGGGGCGGGTTCGAACACCGGGGAGCTGTTTTTT TRBJ2-2 - - TRBV7-3
CASSLDWRTYSNQPQHF TGTGCCAGCAGCTTGGATTGGCGGACCTATAGCAATCAGCCCCAGCATTTT TRBJ1-5 many - TRBV5-5
CASSPSWLASGETQYF TGTGCCAGCAGCCCCTCGTGGCTAGCTTCCGGGGAGACCCAGTACTTC TRBJ2-5 many - TRBV4-2
CASSSGDTLNSPLHF TGTGCCAGCAGCTCGGGGGATACCCTCAATTCACCCCTCCACTTT TRBJ1-6 - - TRBV7-9
CSARPRDFYGYTF TGCAGTGCTAGACCGAGGGACTTCTATGGCTACACCTTC TRBJ1-2 many - TRBV20-1
CASSIRLGAGANVLTF TGTGCCAGCAGCATACGATTGGGGGCTGGGGCCAACGTCCTGACTTTC TRBJ2-6 few - TRBV11-2
CASSPVTGGLSGNTIYF TGTGCCAGCTCACCAGTTACAGGGGGTCTCTCTGGAAACACCATATATTTT TRBJ1-3 - TRBD1 TRBV18
CASSLKLAGGVSYNEQFF TGTGCCAGCAGCTTAAAACTAGCGGGTGGAGTCTCCTACAATGAGCAGTTCTTC TRBJ2-1 - TRBD2 TRBV7-2
CASSLWAGDTQYF TGTGCCAGCAGCTTGTGGGCGGGCGATACGCAGTATTTT TRBJ2-3 medium-sized - TRBV7-3
CASSVRTGGRAYGYTF TGTGCCAGCAGCGTAAGAACAGGGGGAAGGGCCTATGGCTACACCTTC TRBJ1-2 many TRBD1 TRBV7-2
CSAPPGQRTDTQYF TGCAGTGCTCCCCCGGGACAGCGCACAGATACGCAGTATTTT TRBJ2-3 - TRBD1 TRBV20-1
CASSQNREKLFF TGTGCCAGCAGTCAGAATCGGGAAAAACTGTTTTTT TRBJ1-4 many - TRBV25-1
CASSLTENLGYTF TGCGCCAGCAGCTTGACAGAGAATTTGGGCTACACCTTC TRBJ1-2 many - TRBV5-1
CATSAHSMAGGPSDTGELFF TGTGCCACCAGCGCTCACTCGATGGCGGGAGGGCCCTCGGACACCGGGGAGCTGTTTTTT TRBJ2-2 few TRBD2 TRBV24-1
CSASRLAESVSETQYF TGCAGTGCTAGCCGACTAGCGGAATCGGTTTCGGAGACCCAGTACTTC TRBJ2-5 - TRBD2 TRBV20-1
CASSPGLAGGGETQYF TGTGCCAGTAGTCCGGGACTAGCGGGAGGAGGCGAGACCCAGTACTTC TRBJ2-5 - TRBD2 TRBV19
CASRHSGTSGIEQYF TGTGCCAGCAGGCACTCCGGGACTAGCGGTATCGAGCAGTACTTC TRBJ2-7 many TRBD2 TRBV28
CASKGRGSWQPQHF TGTGCCAGCAAGGGGCGGGGAAGTTGGCAGCCCCAGCATTTT TRBJ1-5 many - TRBV28
CASTHTATNEKLFF TGTGCCAGCACCCACACGGCAACTAATGAAAAACTGTTTTTT TRBJ1-4 - - TRBV6-5
CASRRTSTSDEQYF TGCGCCAGCAGAAGGACTAGCACTTCCGACGAGCAGTACTTC TRBJ2-7 many TRBD2 TRBV5-1
CASSPFYGVGSGAFF TGTGCCAGCAGCCCGTTCTATGGGGTGGGGTCGGGAGCTTTCTTT TRBJ1-1 - - TRBV28
CASRFGSSSNQPQHF TGTGCCAGCAGGTTCGGTAGTTCTAGCAATCAGCCCCAGCATTTT TRBJ1-5 few - TRBV28
CASSEDIYYEQYF TGCGCCAGCAGCGAGGACATATACTACGAGCAGTACTTC TRBJ2-7 many - TRBV5-1
CASSARGNSYEQYF TGTGCCAGTAGTGCCCGGGGAAACTCCTACGAGCAGTACTTC TRBJ2-7 - - TRBV19